The clone carrying this TCR beta chain was recorded a few times. The CDR3 length is 15 residues. Trimming at V came to 6 bases and at J to 6 bases, leaving 7 bases not matched to a gene. Germline assignment: CDR1 SGHRS and CDR2 YFSETQ. The data are from a study of T-cell memory formation after mild COVID-19. One entry per CDR3 protein results from TCRdb running MiXCR on the 5' RACE reads. The table records 120,000 to 150,000 distinct CDR3 sequences, about 19% of them present only once. The genes are TRBV5-1 and TRBJ2-1; 12 bases are a match to TRBD1. The TCR sequence derives from an adult woman who had mild COVID-19 (a few samples of this study predate the infection). Cell type and time point are not known. Sequenced input: PBMCs or a T cell subset sorted from them (not recorded which). CDR3 residues: CASTPGTGGFNEQFF. Here the CDR3 DNA reads TGCGCCAGCACCCCCGGGACAGGGGGCTTCAATGAGCAGTTCTTC.